The following is a TCR beta chain sequence with its context. As a fraction of the sample, this clonotype is medium-sized (0.01 to 0.1%). The target of this receptor is not known. No base quality information exists; no much larger clone differs at one position. The TCR template was genomic DNA extracted from bulk tumor tissue, and around 610 ng of gDNA was amplified for each sample. During surgery, several biopsies were collected from each primary tumor and placed as far from one another as possible within the tumor mass. The study cohort was described as untreated and was composed of newly diagnosed NSCLC cases undergoing curative surgery. Donors were about 14 newly diagnosed non-small cell lung cancer patients undergoing surgery with curative intent. Resected tumor masses were reviewed by two independent pathologists. Only DNA and RNA samples of high quality went on to sequencing. The germline V gene specifies SNHLY as CDR1 and FYNNEI as CDR2. There are 15 amino acids in the CDR3, from cysteine to phenylalanine inclusive. Only CDR3 DNA remains: 45 bases, in frame from the first base. After removal of 7 bases from V and 6 bases from J, the junction retains 10 bases not matched to a gene.

A multiplex PCR system amplified the TCR beta CDR3 region, with a first 10-cycle round using 32 V-gene forward and 13 J-gene reverse primers. A QIAGEN Multiplex PCR Kit was used for first-round PCR, and the primer sequences were filed in Chinese patent CN105087789A. A second PCR round added Illumina universal primers using the Phusion High-Fidelity PCR Kit. Sequencing of the TCR libraries was done on the Illumina HiSeq X Ten platform in paired-end mode with a 151 bp read length. The paper's data handling went like this. Cutadapt removed reads without multiplex PCR primers, PEAR merged read pairs, and MiXCR with default settings called CDR3 regions. Shannon entropy measured repertoire diversity, while clonality was calculated as one minus the Shannon entropy divided by the ln of the count of productive unique sequences. Clonotypes present at frequencies of at least 0.5% were defined as dominant or high-frequency T-cell clones. Clones were called with MiXCR by TCRdb after fastp trimmed the public reads at Q25, and only in-frame beta chains were retained. Rows are combined by CDR3 protein, so each entry shows the most common genes and DNA. The V and J calls and clone size are TCRdb's, not the authors'. Here the sample has around 16,000 distinct CDR3 sequences; roughly 29% occur a single time. Clones ranked in the top ten supply around 4% of the sample.

This record comes from a study of immune heterogeneity within non-small cell lung tumors (dated by TCRdb to 2016 to 2019). Background on the whole study: By histology, a few squamous cell carcinomas, 9 to 11 non-squamous carcinomas and 1 tumor not otherwise specified were included. To examine intratumoral immune heterogeneity, the study used whole-exome sequencing, RNA-seq and TCR beta repertoire sequencing on multiple spatially distinct regions of each NSCLC tumor. TCR repertoire analysis included about 60 tumor loci from about 15 patients, whereas transcriptome data included only about 46 loci from around eleven patients. Binding of neoantigens to the HLA alleles of each patient was predicted with netMHCpan-3.0 for mutant peptides of 8 to 11 amino acids. Here is what the overall study found, with its caveats: Within a patient, the same dominant CDR3B clonotypes appeared at multiple loci, but different tumor locations also contained unique high-frequency clones. For the most part, high-frequency TCR beta clonotypes differed from one individual patient to another. Local tumor mutational burden and local T-cell repertoire clonality had a statistically significant but moderate positive correlation (R about 0.35).

The sample taken for sequencing was lung tumor tissue. The rearranged chain carries TRBV2 and TRBJ2-3, and 10 bases in between align with TRBD2. This clonotype originated in a man between 35 and 55 years old with non-small cell lung cancer. The CDR3 sequence is CASTPLAGAPDTQYF. The DNA sequence is given as TGTGCCAGCACCCCCCTAGCGGGAGCCCCCGATACGCAGTATTTT. Where the CDR3 stops, the reference TRBV2 and TRBJ2-3 genes take over; the full variable domain is EPEVTQTPSHQVTQMGQEVILRCVPISNHLYFYWYRQILGQKVEFLVSFYNNEISEKSEIFDDQFSVERPDGSNFTLKIRSTKLEDSAMYFCASTPLAGAPDTQYFGPGTRLTVL.